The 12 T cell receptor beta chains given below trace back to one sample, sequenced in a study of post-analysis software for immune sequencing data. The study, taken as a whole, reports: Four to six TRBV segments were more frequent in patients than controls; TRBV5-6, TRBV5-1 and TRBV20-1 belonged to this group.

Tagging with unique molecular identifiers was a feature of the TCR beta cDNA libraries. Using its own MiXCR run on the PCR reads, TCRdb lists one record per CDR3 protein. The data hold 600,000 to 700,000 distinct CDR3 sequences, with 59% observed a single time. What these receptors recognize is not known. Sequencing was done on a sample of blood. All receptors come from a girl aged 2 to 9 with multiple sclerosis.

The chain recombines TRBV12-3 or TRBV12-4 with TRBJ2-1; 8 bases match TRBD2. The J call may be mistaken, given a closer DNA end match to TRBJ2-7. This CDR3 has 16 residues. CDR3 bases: TGTGCCAGCAGTTCCGCGGGAGGCCCCTCCTACAATGAGCAGTACTTC. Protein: CASSSAGGPSYNEQYF.

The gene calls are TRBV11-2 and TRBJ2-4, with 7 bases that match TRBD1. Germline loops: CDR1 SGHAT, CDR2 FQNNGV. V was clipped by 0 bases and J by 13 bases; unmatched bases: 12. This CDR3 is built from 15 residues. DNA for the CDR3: TGTGCCAGCAGCTTAGAACCCATGACAGGGATAGAGCAGTACTTC. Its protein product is CASSLEPMTGIEQYF.

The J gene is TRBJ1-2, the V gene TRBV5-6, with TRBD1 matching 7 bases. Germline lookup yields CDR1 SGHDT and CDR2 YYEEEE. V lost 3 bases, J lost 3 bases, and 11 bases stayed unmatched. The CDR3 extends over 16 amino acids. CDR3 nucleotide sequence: TGTGCCAGCAGCTCGTCCGGGACAGCGGATTACTATGGCTACACCTTC. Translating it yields CASSSSGTADYYGYTF.

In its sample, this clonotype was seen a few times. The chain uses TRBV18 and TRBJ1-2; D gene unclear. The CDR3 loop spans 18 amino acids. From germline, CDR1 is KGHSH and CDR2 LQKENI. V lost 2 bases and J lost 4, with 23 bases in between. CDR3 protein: CASSPGRGSSVSGYGYTF. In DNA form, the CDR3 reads TGTGCCAGCTCACCAGGCAGAGGCAGTTCGGTTTCGGGCTATGGCTACACCTTC.

DNA of the CDR3: TGTGCCACCTGGGGTGGGAGCGATCACACAGATACGCAGTATTTT. Residues: CATWGGSDHTDTQYF. The chain employs TRBV7-2 and TRBJ2-3; a possible D gene is TRBD2 (5 bases). The germline CDR1 and CDR2 sequences are SGHTA and FQGNSA. The CDR3 loop spans 15 amino acids. The ends were cut back, 10 bases at V and 2 bases at J, with 19 bases in the middle.

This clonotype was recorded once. CDR3 sequence (DNA): TGTGCCACCAGCAGAGGACTAGCGGAACAGAATGAGCAGTTCTTC. Amino acid sequence: CATSRGLAEQNEQFF. The chain employs TRBV15 and TRBJ2-1; 9 nucleotides line up with TRBD2. Germline values: CDR1 LNHNV, CDR2 YYDKDF (reference sequence). The trim removed 1 base at V and 7 bases at J, leaving 5 bases unmatched. This CDR3 comprises 15 residues.

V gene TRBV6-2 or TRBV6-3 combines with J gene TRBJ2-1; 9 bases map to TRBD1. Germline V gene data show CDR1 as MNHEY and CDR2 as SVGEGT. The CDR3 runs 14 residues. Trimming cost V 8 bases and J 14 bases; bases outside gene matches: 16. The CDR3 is CASGSGQGEVLEFF. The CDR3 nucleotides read TGTGCCAGCGGCTCGGGACAGGGCGAAGTTTTGGAGTTCTTC.

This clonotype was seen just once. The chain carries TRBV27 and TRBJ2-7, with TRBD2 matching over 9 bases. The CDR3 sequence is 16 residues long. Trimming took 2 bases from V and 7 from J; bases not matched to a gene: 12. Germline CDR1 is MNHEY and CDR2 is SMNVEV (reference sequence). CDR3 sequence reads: CASSLRGRGFYNEQYF. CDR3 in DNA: TGTGCCAGCAGTTTACGCGGGAGGGGGTTCTACAATGAGCAGTACTTC.

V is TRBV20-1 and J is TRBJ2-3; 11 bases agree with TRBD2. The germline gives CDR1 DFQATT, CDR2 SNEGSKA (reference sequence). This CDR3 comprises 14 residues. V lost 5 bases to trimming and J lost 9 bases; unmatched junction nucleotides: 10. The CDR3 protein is CSAPVAGGPETQYF. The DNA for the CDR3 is TGCAGTGCTCCAGTAGCGGGGGGGCCGGAGACGCAGTATTTT.

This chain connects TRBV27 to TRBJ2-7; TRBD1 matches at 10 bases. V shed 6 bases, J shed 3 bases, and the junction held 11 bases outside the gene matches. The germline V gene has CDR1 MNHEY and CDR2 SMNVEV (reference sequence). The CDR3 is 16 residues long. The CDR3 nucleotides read TGTGCCAGCAGCCGCTTCGGACAGGGGGTTCACTACGAGCAGTACTTC. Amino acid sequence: CASSRFGQGVHYEQYF.

The CDR3 region has the DNA TGTGCCAGCAGTGATAGCGGGGACAGGGGGACCTACTCTGGGGCCAACGTCCTGACTTTC. It encodes CASSDSGDRGTYSGANVLTF. This rearrangement joins TRBV2 to TRBJ2-6; 11 bases are a match to TRBD1. CDR1 is SNHLY and CDR2 is FYNNEI in the germline V gene. The CDR3 runs to 20 residues. V shed 3 bases, J shed 0 bases, and the junction held 10 bases outside the gene matches. The full variable domain, with the rest looked up from reference TRBV2 and TRBJ2-6, is EPEVTQTPSHQVTQMGQEVILRCVPISNHLYFYWYRQILGQKVEFLVSFYNNEISEKSEIFDDQFSVERPDGSNFTLKIRSTKLEDSAMYFCASSDSGDRGTYSGANVLTFGAGSRLTVL.

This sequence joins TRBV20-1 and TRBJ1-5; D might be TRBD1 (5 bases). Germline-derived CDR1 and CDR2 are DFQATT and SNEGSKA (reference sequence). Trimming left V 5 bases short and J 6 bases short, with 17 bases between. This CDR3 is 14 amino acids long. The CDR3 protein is CSAGGPGLGQPQHF. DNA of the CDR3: TGCAGTGCTGGGGGACCAGGGTTGGGTCAGCCCCAGCATTTT.